This T cell receptor (beta chain) was sequenced in a study of naive and memory T cell subsets. The study, taken as a whole, reports: Potentially, T cell activation and differentiation skew this RNA-based measurement.

Ligated cDNA underwent four rounds of PCR with nested alpha and beta constant region primers and SP2. Reverse transcription of blood and skin TCR RNA was primed at alpha and beta constant regions. TCRdb reanalysed the 5' RACE reads using MiXCR and keeps one entry per CDR3 protein. This table holds more than 55,000 distinct CDR3 sequences, approximately 8% found once. Germline lookup yields CDR1 SGHVS and CDR2 FQNEAQ. The CDR3 length is 16 residues. Trimming at V came to 1 base and at J to 0 bases, leaving 3 bases not matched to a gene. A UMI-containing oligonucleotide was joined by 3' ligation to the TCR cDNA template. Whole blood, 2 to 2.5 ml, came from adult healthy volunteers. Reverse transcription used DNase-treated unsorted total RNA, aiming for about 1 to 1000 ng. This clonotype was seen many times. Its antigen is currently unknown.

The TCR was taken from a female donor in good health. V is TRBV7-8 and J is TRBJ1-5; 7 bases match TRBD1. The CDR3 reads CASSLDRGFSNQPQHF. DNA for the CDR3: TGTGCCAGCAGCTTAGACAGGGGATTTAGCAATCAGCCCCAGCATTTT. Supplemented by reference TRBV7-8 and TRBJ1-5, the full variable domain reads GAGVSQSPRYKVAKRGQDVALRCDPISGHVSLFWYQQALGQGPEFLTYFQNEAQLDKSGLPSDRFFAERPEGSVSTLKIQRTQQEDSAVYLCASSLDRGFSNQPQHFGDGTRLSIL.